Below are 2 T cell receptor beta chains sequenced from a single sample in a study of T cells after yellow fever vaccination. TCRdb passed the 5' RACE reads through MiXCR, listing each CDR3 protein once. The table has roughly 520,000 distinct CDR3 sequences, around a fifth seen once. Source: PBMCs, taken around 3 weeks after the first yellow fever vaccination. These receptors were collected from a man aged 18 to 30 who received the YFV17D yellow fever vaccine.

This clonotype appeared a single time. V and J are TRBV6-5 and TRBJ1-3; D uncertain. The CDR3 has 18 residues. V lost 0 bases to trimming and J lost 0 bases, with 15 bases between them. Germline CDR1 MNHEY, CDR2 SVGAGI. The CDR3 DNA reads TGTGCCAGCAGTTACTCTGTTGAACATCGCCTCTCTGGAAACACCATATATTTT. Protein: CASSYSVEHRLSGNTIYF.

Comments on this clonotype: At one end, the junction sequence differs from germline, possibly due to a read error. The chain is built from TRBV9 and TRBJ2-1; 10 bases match TRBD2. Per the germline V gene, CDR1 is SGDLS and CDR2 is YYNGEE. The CDR3 is made up of 15 amino acids. CDR3 region: CASSTPGTSDLSGSF. The CDR3 DNA reads TGTGCCAGCAGCACACCCGGGACTAGCGATTTGTCGGGGTCCTTC.